The entry that follows covers one T cell receptor beta chain sequence. Its antigen is unidentified. RNA totalling roughly 0.45 to 1 ug underwent reverse transcription with random hexamers. TCRdb fed the immunoSEQ multiplex PCR reads into MiXCR, producing one record per CDR3 protein. This sample has some 110,000 distinct CDR3 sequences; over 90% occur once, and the top ten carry roughly 0.31%. The CDR3 is 16 amino acids. After removal of 4 bases from V and 1 base from J, the junction contained 5 bases not matched to a gene. Germline lookup yields CDR1 KGHDR and CDR2 SFDVKD. These data belong to a study of CD8 T cells in Susac syndrome. General study points: The authors acknowledged that their TCR sequencing and HLA analysis involved a relatively small number of individuals.

TCR beta was sequenced from blood CD8+ and CD4+ T cells. Sequenced sample: CD8+ T cells from PBMCs. This clonotype originated in a human donor with multiple sclerosis. V gene TRBV24-1 combines with J gene TRBJ2-2, with 7 nucleotides matching TRBD1. The CDR3 protein is CATSEVQGLNTGELFF. CDR3 nucleotides: TGTGCCACCAGTGAGGTACAGGGGCTGAACACCGGGGAGCTGTTTTTT.